The 10 T cell receptor beta chains below come from one sample, sequenced in a study of PD-1 blockade in classical Hodgkin lymphoma. Time point given: cycle 4 day 1 (C4D1), after less than 7 weeks of nivolumab. There was relapse after autologous stem cell transplantation in every patient, and there was variation in brentuximab vedotin exposure. Clones were sequenced by immunoSEQ multiplex PCR, and TCRdb holds only the in-frame ones, with some missing. Of 64,000 or so clones detected, 90% to 95% appear once; the ten largest clones hold approximately 8%. The sequenced sample was peripheral blood mononuclear cells (PBMCs), obtained before the fourth cycle of nivolumab. Receptors were obtained from a human donor with classical Hodgkin lymphoma.

The chain links TRBV27 to TRBJ2-3, with TRBD2 as a possible D gene (5 bases). CDR3 length: 13 residues. The germline gives CDR1 MNHEY, CDR2 SMNVEV (reference sequence). The V gene lost 7 bases and the J gene lost 2 bases, with 10 bases spanning the gap. CDR3 nucleotide sequence: TGTGCCAGCACAAGCGGAACCACAGATACGCAGTATTTT. The encoded protein is CASTSGTTDTQYF.

This clone was seen only once. This chain joins TRBV14 and TRBJ2-1, with D perhaps TRBD2 (7 bases). Germline values: CDR1 SGHDN, CDR2 FVKESK. The ends were cut back, 2 bases at V and 4 bases at J, with 12 bases in the middle. CDR3 length: 15 amino acids. DNA of the CDR3: TGTGCCAGCAGCCAACGGGGGAGGGGGTACAATGAGCAGTTCTTC. Translation: CASSQRGRGYNEQFF. Variable domain in full (rest from reference TRBV14 and TRBJ2-1): EAGVTQFPSHSVIEKGQTVTLRCDPISGHDNLYWYRRVMGKEIKFLLHFVKESKQDESGMPNNRFLAERTGGTYSTLKVQPAELEDSGVYFCASSQRGRGYNEQFFGPGTRLTVL.

J is TRBJ2-5 and V is TRBV19; TRBD2 matches at 7 bases. The CDR3 loop spans 15 amino acids. Germline CDR1 is LNHDA and CDR2 is SQIVND (reference sequence). Trimming cost V 5 bases and J 1 base; bases outside gene matches: 7. CDR3 sequence (DNA): TGTGCCAGTAGTGCAGCCTCTAGCGGCCAAGAGACCCAGTACTTC. It translates to CASSAASSGQETQYF.

This chain uses TRBV28 with TRBJ1-1; D uncertain. Looked up from germline, CDR1 is MDHEN and CDR2 is SYDVKM. CDR3 length: 12 residues. Trimming removed 6 bases at V and 6 bases at J, with 11 bases between. CDR3 nucleotides: TGTGCCAGCAGCCTCGTCGGCGCTGAAGCTTTCTTT. Translation gives CASSLVGAEAFF.

The chain carries TRBV7-3 and TRBJ2-7, with D possibly being TRBD2 (6 bases). V was pared by 2 bases and J by 6 bases, with 11 bases between. The CDR3 is 13 amino acids. Germline V gene data show CDR1 as SGHTA and CDR2 as FQGTGA. The CDR3 sequence: CASSLSEGGEQYF. As DNA, the CDR3 is TGTGCCAGCAGCTTATCTGAGGGAGGCGAGCAGTACTTC.

This clone was seen only once. The chain is built from TRBV7-8 and TRBJ2-5; no clear D gene. Per germline, CDR1 SGHVS and CDR2 FQNEAQ. Trimming took 5 bases from V and 7 from J, leaving 14 bases between them. This CDR3 is built from 13 residues. This CDR3 is CASSPRTVGTQYF. CDR3 bases: TGTGCCAGCAGCCCCCGGACCGTGGGGACCCAGTACTTC.

This chain joins TRBV7-2 and TRBJ2-7; no definite D call. The V gene's germline CDR1 is SGHTA and CDR2 FQGNSA. V was shortened by 3 bases and J by 7 bases, with 10 bases between the two germline ends. The CDR3 contains 12 residues. The CDR3 loop is CASSLYAMEQYF. The DNA for the CDR3 is TGTGCCAGCAGCTTGTATGCCATGGAGCAGTACTTC.

The V and J genes are TRBV5-5 and TRBJ1-5; D unresolved. CDR3 length: 14 amino acids. In germline, CDR1 is SGHKS, CDR2 YYEKEE (reference sequence). V shed 4 bases and J shed 7 bases, with 15 bases lying between them. The CDR3 DNA is TGTGCCAGCAGCCCCGGGGTGGGGAGGCAGCCCCAGCATTTT. Encoded protein: CASSPGVGRQPQHF.

The chain links TRBV6-5 to TRBJ1-6; no reliable D call. The CDR3 contains 13 residues. Germline-derived CDR1 and CDR2 are MNHEY and SVGAGI. Trimming removed 6 bases at V and 10 bases at J, with 13 bases between. CDR3 nucleotide sequence: TGTGCCAGCAGGCCCGTGAACGACTCACCCCTCCACTTT. It yields the protein CASRPVNDSPLHF.

CDR3 in DNA: TGTGCCAGCAGTTACTCAGGGGGGACTCCCACAGATACGCAGTATTTT. It specifies CASSYSGGTPTDTQYF. The chain joins TRBV6-5 to TRBJ2-3; D may correspond to TRBD1 or TRBD2 (6 bases each). The CDR3 is 16 amino acids. Germline CDR1 MNHEY, CDR2 SVGAGI. V was clipped by 0 bases and J by 2 bases, with 12 bases between them.